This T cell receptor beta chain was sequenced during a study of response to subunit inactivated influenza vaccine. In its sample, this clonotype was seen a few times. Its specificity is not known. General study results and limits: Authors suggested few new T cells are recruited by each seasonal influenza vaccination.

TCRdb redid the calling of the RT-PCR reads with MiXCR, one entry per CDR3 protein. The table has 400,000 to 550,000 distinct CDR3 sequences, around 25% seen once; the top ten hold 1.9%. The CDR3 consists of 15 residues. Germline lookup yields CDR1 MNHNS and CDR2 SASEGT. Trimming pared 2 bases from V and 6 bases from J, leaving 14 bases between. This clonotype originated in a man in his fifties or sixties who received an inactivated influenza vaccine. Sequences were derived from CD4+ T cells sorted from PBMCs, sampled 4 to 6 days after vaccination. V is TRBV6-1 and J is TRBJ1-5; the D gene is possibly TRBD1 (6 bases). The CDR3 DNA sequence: TGTGCCAGCAGTGAAATGATGTGGGGGGCTCAGCCCCAGCATTTT. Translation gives CASSEMMWGAQPQHF.